A selection of T cell receptor beta chains follows, all from one sample in a study of cytomegalovirus exposure and HLA in healthy donors. Some clones are missing from TCRdb's copy, which holds only in-frame ones; the method was immunoSEQ multiplex PCR. Here the sample spans about 130,000 clones, roughly 79% being singletons. Sequencing was carried out using PBMCs. The receptors shown here come from a man aged 25 to 45 in good health and CMV-seronegative. Both conserved end residues are trimmed from each CDR3. Fields, in order: V gene, J gene, CDR3 protein.

TRBV7-2	TRBJ1-5	ASSSVGTGINQPQH
TRBV11-3	TRBJ2-1	ASSIRTGKSYNEQF
TRBV9	TRBJ2-5	ASSPADITQETQY
TRBV7-9	TRBJ1-1	ASSLGSTEAF
TRBV7-6	TRBJ1-2	ASSLGTGGGGGYT
TRBV19	TRBJ1-2	ASRVQGVDYGYT
TRBV6-5	TRBJ2-7	ASSYGGNIYEQY
TRBV29-1	TRBJ2-7	SVQGSLTYEQY
TRBV4-3	TRBJ2-1	ASSQDLAGEYNEQF
TRBV30	TRBJ1-2	AWTLVQGTGYT
TRBV6-5	TRBJ1-4	ASSYSGGEKLF
TRBV7-6	TRBJ2-7	ASSFGGGYEQY
TRBV28	TRBJ2-1	ASTPSGTTYNEQF
TRBV25-1	TRBJ2-7	ASSESGSVRSYEQY